The clone carrying this T cell receptor beta chain was seen repeatedly, ten times or more. What it recognizes is unknown. Trimming removed 4 bases at V and 1 base at J, with 20 bases between. The CDR3 is 17 amino acids. CDR1 MGHRA and CDR2 YSYEKL come from the germline V gene. The sample belongs to a study of molecular identifiers for immune sequencing clone quantification. Study-wide points: Approximately 980,000 naive cells reportedly did not prevent detection of spiked Jurkat TCR RNA from one cell.

Each CDR3 protein gets one entry after TCRdb re-called the PCR reads with MiXCR. The sample has around 40,000 distinct CDR3 sequences, 15% to 20% seen once. CD8+CD4-CCR7+CD45RA+ cells were sorted as naive CD8 T cells. Sequencing was carried out using naive CD8+ T cells from blood, with Jurkat cell RNA spiked in. Stated subset: FACS-sorted CD8+CD4-CCR7+CD45RA+ naive T cells. The V and J genes are TRBV4-1 and TRBJ2-7; D is undetermined. The clonotype comes from a human donor in good health. Some libraries in this study had Jurkat cell RNA spiked in. As DNA, the CDR3 is TGCGCCAGCAGCCCGACCCGAGTTGAAAGCGCATCCTACGAGCAGTACTTC. Protein sequence: CASSPTRVESASYEQYF.